This is a list of T cell receptor beta chains from one sample in a study of T cell responses to AZD1222 COVID-19 vaccine. Data came from immunoSEQ multiplex PCR; TCRdb stores just in-frame clones and leaves some out. The data contain about 110,000 clones, about 86% of them seen just once; the ten biggest clones take up about 3.5%. Specimen: peripheral blood, collected on day 0 of AZD1222 vaccination. These receptors all stem from an adult in good health. Both conserved end residues are part of each CDR3. The D gene is left open where the match is weak. Some rows have no size entry. The others give once, few or many, or a class for an expanded clone.

CDR3 length,clone size,V gene,J gene,D gene,CDR3 DNA,CDR3 protein
13,NA,TRBV3-1/TRBV3-2,TRBJ1-6,TRBD1,TGTGCCAGCAGCGGCGGGACAGAGGGACCCCTCCACTTT,CASSGGTEGPLHF
18,NA,TRBV7-8,TRBJ1-6,NA,TGTGCCAGCAGCTTATGGACAGTTTCCAGCACCCTTAATTCACCCCTCCACTTT,CASSLWTVSSTLNSPLHF
15,few,TRBV10-3,TRBJ1-4,NA,TGTGCCATCAGTGGGAACAGGGATACTAATGAAAAACTGTTTTTT,CAISGNRDTNEKLFF
15,NA,TRBV18,TRBJ1-4,NA,TGTGCCAGCTCACCGCGGGACACATCTAATGAAAAACTGTTTTTT,CASSPRDTSNEKLFF
16,NA,TRBV5-1,TRBJ2-2,NA,TGCGCCAGCAGCTTGATGGGGGGTATTAACACCGGGGAGCTGTTTTTT,CASSLMGGINTGELFF
16,NA,TRBV28,TRBJ1-6,NA,TGTGCCAGCAAAGGGGCCAAGAGCTCCTATAATTCACCCCTCCACTTT,CASKGAKSSYNSPLHF
13,NA,TRBV6-2/TRBV6-3,TRBJ1-3,NA,TGTGCCAGCAGTTGGAGACAGGAGGACACCATATATTTT,CASSWRQEDTIYF
13,once,TRBV14,TRBJ1-5,NA,TGTGCCAGCAGCCAATACCGCAATCAGCCCCAGCATTTT,CASSQYRNQPQHF
15,NA,TRBV28,TRBJ2-1,NA,TGTGCCAGCACCACCTCGCCCGGGTCCTACAATGAGCAGTTCTTC,CASTTSPGSYNEQFF
15,NA,TRBV7-2,TRBJ2-7,TRBD1,TGTGCCAGCAGCTTCGCCGGACAGGTGGTCGACGAGCAGTACTTC,CASSFAGQVVDEQYF
12,NA,TRBV9,TRBJ2-7,NA,TGTGCCAGCAGCATAGGATCGGGTGAGCAGTACTTC,CASSIGSGEQYF
13,once,TRBV6-5,TRBJ1-1,NA,TGTGCCAGCAGTTACAGGGGTAGCACTGAAGCTTTCTTT,CASSYRGSTEAFF
13,few,TRBV11-3,TRBJ2-3,NA,TGTGCCAGCAGCTTATCTGGGGGAGATACGCAGTATTTT,CASSLSGGDTQYF
15,NA,TRBV28,TRBJ2-3,NA,TGTGCCAGCAGAGAAAGTATGGAAAGCACAGATACGCAGTATTTT,CASRESMESTDTQYF
13,NA,TRBV18,TRBJ1-1,NA,TGTGCCAGCTCACCCGGGGCTAACACTGAAGCTTTCTTT,CASSPGANTEAFF
18,NA,TRBV3-1/TRBV3-2,TRBJ1-3,TRBD1,TGTGCCAGCAGCCAAGAGGCACAGGGGGCTTCCTCTGGAAACACCATATATTTT,CASSQEAQGASSGNTIYF
17,NA,TRBV28,TRBJ1-2,TRBD1,TGTGCCAGCAGTTTATTAGACAGGGGGCGCTACGACTATGGCTACACCTTC,CASSLLDRGRYDYGYTF
10,once,TRBV12-3/TRBV12-4,TRBJ1-6,NA,TGTGCCAGCGTAAATTCACCCCTCCACTTT,CASVNSPLHF
15,NA,TRBV3-1/TRBV3-2,TRBJ1-1,TRBD1,TGTGCCAGCAGCCAGACCGGGACAGGGACCACTGAAGCTTTCTTT,CASSQTGTGTTEAFF
16,NA,TRBV14,TRBJ2-5,NA,TGTGCCAGCAGCCAGGGGCGGGGAACACTACAAGAGACCCAGTACTTC,CASSQGRGTLQETQYF
13,NA,TRBV10-3,TRBJ2-6,NA,TGTGCCATCAGAGACAGTGGGGCCAACGTCCTGACTTTC,CAIRDSGANVLTF
16,NA,TRBV19,TRBJ1-6,TRBD1,TGTGCCAGTAGTACCCCAACAGGGGGCTTGGGTTCACCCCTCCACTTT,CASSTPTGGLGSPLHF
14,few,TRBV6-5,TRBJ1-4,NA,TGTGCCAGCAGACCCGGAGGTTTAGATGAAAAACTGTTTTTT,CASRPGGLDEKLFF
15,few,TRBV3-1/TRBV3-2,TRBJ2-1,NA,TGTGCCAGCAGCCAAGACACCTCTTCCTACAATGAGCAGTTCTTC,CASSQDTSSYNEQFF
14,NA,TRBV6-2/TRBV6-3,TRBJ1-2,NA,TGTGCCAGCAGCCTCAGAGGAGAGAACTATGGCTACACCTTC,CASSLRGENYGYTF
16,NA,TRBV28,TRBJ1-3,NA,TGTGCCAGCACCCTGGGGGGGGCCCCCTATGGGAACACCATATATTTT,CASTLGGAPYGNTIYF
14,NA,TRBV2,TRBJ1-5,NA,TGTGCCAGCAGGGGGGGCGGAAGCAATCAGCCCCAGCATTTT,CASRGGGSNQPQHF
15,NA,TRBV30,TRBJ2-2,NA,TGTGCCTGGAGGCGGCCTCTGGGGGGCATCGGGGAGCTGTTTTTT,CAWRRPLGGIGELFF
15,NA,TRBV5-1,TRBJ1-6,TRBD1,TGCGCCAGCAGCTTGGAACAGGGGAGGTATTCACCCCTCCACTTT,CASSLEQGRYSPLHF
15,few,TRBV6-5,TRBJ1-1,TRBD1,TGTGCCAGCAGCCCAACGGAGGGGGCTTACACTGAAGCTTTCTTT,CASSPTEGAYTEAFF
15,NA,TRBV5-4,TRBJ1-2,NA,TGTGCCAGCAGCTGGTCCCAAGCAGGAGGCCATGGCTACACCTTC,CASSWSQAGGHGYTF
16,NA,TRBV4-2,TRBJ2-5,NA,TGTGCCAGCAGCCAAGGGATGAGCGACCGCCAAGAGACCCAGTACTTC,CASSQGMSDRQETQYF
12,NA,TRBV20-1,TRBJ1-5,NA,TGCAGTGCTAGTCGGCAGGGTCAGCCCCAGCATTTT,CSASRQGQPQHF
14,NA,TRBV6-6,TRBJ1-5,NA,TGTGCCAGCAGTTACTCTGGGGGTAATCAGCCCCAGCATTTT,CASSYSGGNQPQHF
14,once,TRBV2,TRBJ1-2,TRBD1,TGTGCCAGCAATAATCAGGGGGCTCAGAAGGGCTACACCTTC,CASNNQGAQKGYTF
14,once,TRBV2,TRBJ2-1,TRBD1,TGTGCCAGCAGGGACGGGACAGGGGGCCTTGAGCAGTTCTTC,CASRDGTGGLEQFF
17,NA,TRBV9,TRBJ1-3,NA,TGTGCCAGCAGCCCCGGTGCGAGGCCTTACTCTGGAAACACCATATATTTT,CASSPGARPYSGNTIYF
18,NA,TRBV18,TRBJ1-4,TRBD1,TGTGCCAGCTCACCACGGCGACAGGGAGGAGCAACTAATGAAAAACTGTTTTTT,CASSPRRQGGATNEKLFF
16,NA,TRBV5-1,TRBJ2-2,NA,TGCGCCAGCAGCTTCGCAGGGTTAACCATCGCCGGGGAGCTGTTTTTT,CASSFAGLTIAGELFF
15,NA,TRBV20-1,TRBJ2-5,TRBD2,TGCAGTGCTAGTCAGGGTCGCATCGGGGGGGAGACCCAGTACTTC,CSASQGRIGGETQYF
16,NA,TRBV7-9,TRBJ1-6,NA,TGTGCCAGCAGCCGGGACCCGAGCTCCTATAATTCACCCCTCCACTTT,CASSRDPSSYNSPLHF
11,NA,TRBV20-1,TRBJ1-1,NA,TGCAGTGCTTACAGGCGGACTGAAGCTTTCTTT,CSAYRRTEAFF
12,NA,TRBV28,TRBJ1-1,NA,TGTGCCAGCAGCGTAGGGCCGTCGTCAGCTTTCTTT,CASSVGPSSAFF
15,few,TRBV6-2/TRBV6-3,TRBJ2-2,NA,TGTGCCAGCAGTCCGACCTACAGGACGGGTGGGGAGCTGTTTTTT,CASSPTYRTGGELFF
15,NA,TRBV5-6,TRBJ1-6,NA,TGTGCCAGCAGCTTGGAACAGGTTGGGCGGTCACCCCTCCACTTT,CASSLEQVGRSPLHF
13,NA,TRBV12-3/TRBV12-4,TRBJ2-1,NA,TGTGCCAGCAGTACCGGGACCTACAATGAGCAGTTCTTC,CASSTGTYNEQFF
14,once,TRBV4-1,TRBJ1-5,NA,TGCGCCAGCAGCCCCCAGGGGTCCAGTCAGCCCCAGCATTTT,CASSPQGSSQPQHF
15,NA,TRBV15,TRBJ1-4,NA,TGTGCCACCAGCAGAGATATGACAGGAGGCGAAAAACTGTTTTTT,CATSRDMTGGEKLFF
15,NA,TRBV28,TRBJ1-6,TRBD1,TGTGCCAGCAGCCCTGTTGACAGGGATCATTCACCCCTCCACTTT,CASSPVDRDHSPLHF
15,NA,TRBV4-1,TRBJ2-7,NA,TGCGCCAGCAGCCAAGATCAAGGCAGGGCCTACGAGCAGTACTTC,CASSQDQGRAYEQYF
14,NA,TRBV7-6,TRBJ2-3,NA,TGTGCCACCTCAGGCCAGTTTAGCACAGATACGCAGTATTTT,CATSGQFSTDTQYF
16,NA,TRBV5-4,TRBJ2-3,NA,TGTGCCAGCAGCTTGTCGAGAGGGCAGGGCGCAGATACGCAGTATTTT,CASSLSRGQGADTQYF
16,NA,TRBV5-1,TRBJ1-3,TRBD1,TGCGCCAGCAGCATAGTGGGACAGGGGTCTGGAAACACCATATATTTT,CASSIVGQGSGNTIYF
13,NA,TRBV11-3,TRBJ2-2,NA,TGTGCCAGCAGATTCCAGGGGAACGGGGAGCTGTTTTTT,CASRFQGNGELFF
14,NA,TRBV7-9,TRBJ2-1,NA,TGTGCCAGCAGCCCCTCTCACTCCCAAGATGAGCAGTTCTTC,CASSPSHSQDEQFF